This TCR beta chain is drawn from a study of T cells in Graves' hyperthyroidism and ophthalmopathy. Points from the study as a whole: Patients with ophthalmopathy were separated from those with stable hyperthyroidism by a 13 V-J model. Blood also held most thyroid clonotypes expanded beyond 0.001.

With regard to this clonotype: Its target is unknown.

From RNA transcripts, TCR beta CDR3 regions were amplified. During a first-round RT-PCR of the TCR CDR3, the HTBI primer set was used. TCRdb processed the multiplex PCR reads anew with MiXCR; each CDR3 protein has one entry. The sample shows a few hundred thousand distinct CDR3 sequences, more than 14% of them seen only once. Germline values: CDR1 SNHLY, CDR2 FYNNEI. The CDR3 is 17 residues long. Trimming cost V 7 bases and J 1 base; bases outside gene matches: 8. Disease duration was under 3 months in the ophthalmopathy patients, who also had a Clinical Activity Score of at least 3 and a NOSPECS grade of at least 4.

V and J are TRBV2 and TRBJ2-5, with 14 bases fitting TRBD2. This TCR came from a woman younger than 45 with Graves' ophthalmopathy. Sequencing was carried out using blood. For the CDR3, the DNA is TGTGCCAGCAAGGGGAGGACTAGCGGGGGGCTCCAAGAGACCCAGTACTTC. Translation gives CASKGRTSGGLQETQYF.